This TCR beta chain was captured by sequencing in a study of blood T cells in healthy people across ages. Study observations and caveats: Any changes in expanded clonotypes were possibly confounded, as donor CMV status remained unknown.

Alongside a J-beta primer mix, a sample-barcoded 5' primer served in a second PCR lasting roughly 6 to 12 cycles. Each CDR3 protein gets one entry after TCRdb re-called the 5' RACE reads with MiXCR. This sample yields some 1.7 million distinct CDR3 sequences, of which under 30% are seen a single time; 7.7% belongs to the top ten. About this clonotype: As yet, its antigen is unknown.

Germline V gene sequence: CDR1 SGHAT, CDR2 FQDESV (reference sequence). The V segment lost 5 bases and the J segment 3 bases; nucleotides outside the gene matches: 7. This CDR3 comprises 14 residues. The sequenced material came from blood. J is TRBJ2-7 and V is TRBV11-1, with 7 bases aligning to TRBD1. This sequence originates from a woman in her twenties or thirties in good health. The CDR3 DNA is TGTGCCAGCAGCCGGAACAGGGGAAGCTACGAGCAGTACTTC. This translates into CASSRNRGSYEQYF.